Sequencing of this TCR beta chain was carried out in a study of T cells in Graves' hyperthyroidism and ophthalmopathy. Clinical symptoms, serum thyroxine and TRAb, thyroid ultrasound and orbital computed tomography together formed the diagnostic basis. The CDR3 extends over 17 amino acids. Germline values: CDR1 PRHDT, CDR2 FYEKMQ (reference sequence). J was trimmed by 7 bases and V by 5 bases; bases with no gene match: 12. RNA transcripts were the template for amplifying TCR beta CDR3 regions. The TCR CDR3 first-round RT-PCR relied on the HTBI primer set. TCRdb itself ran the multiplex PCR reads through MiXCR, one entry per CDR3 protein. This table has about 690,000 distinct CDR3 sequences, around a sixth appearing once.

The V call is TRBV13, the J call TRBJ2-2; 11 bases map to TRBD1. The sample consisted of blood. The TCR was taken from a man aged 45-65 years with Graves' hyperthyroidism. Here the CDR3 DNA reads TGTGCCAGCAGCCCGAGGACAGGGGGCAGTTGGTACGGGGAGCTGTTTTTT. Its protein product is CASSPRTGGSWYGELFF.